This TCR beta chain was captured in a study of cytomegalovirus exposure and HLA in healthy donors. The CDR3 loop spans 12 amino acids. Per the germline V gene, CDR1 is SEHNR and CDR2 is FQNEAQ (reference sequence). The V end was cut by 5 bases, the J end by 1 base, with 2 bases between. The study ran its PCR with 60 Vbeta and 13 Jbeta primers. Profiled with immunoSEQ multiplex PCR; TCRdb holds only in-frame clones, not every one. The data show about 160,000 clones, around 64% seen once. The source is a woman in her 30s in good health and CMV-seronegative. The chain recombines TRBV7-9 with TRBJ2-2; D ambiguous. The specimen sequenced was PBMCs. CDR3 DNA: TGTGCCAGCAGCCTGAACACCGGGGAGCTGTTTTTT. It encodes CASSLNTGELFF.